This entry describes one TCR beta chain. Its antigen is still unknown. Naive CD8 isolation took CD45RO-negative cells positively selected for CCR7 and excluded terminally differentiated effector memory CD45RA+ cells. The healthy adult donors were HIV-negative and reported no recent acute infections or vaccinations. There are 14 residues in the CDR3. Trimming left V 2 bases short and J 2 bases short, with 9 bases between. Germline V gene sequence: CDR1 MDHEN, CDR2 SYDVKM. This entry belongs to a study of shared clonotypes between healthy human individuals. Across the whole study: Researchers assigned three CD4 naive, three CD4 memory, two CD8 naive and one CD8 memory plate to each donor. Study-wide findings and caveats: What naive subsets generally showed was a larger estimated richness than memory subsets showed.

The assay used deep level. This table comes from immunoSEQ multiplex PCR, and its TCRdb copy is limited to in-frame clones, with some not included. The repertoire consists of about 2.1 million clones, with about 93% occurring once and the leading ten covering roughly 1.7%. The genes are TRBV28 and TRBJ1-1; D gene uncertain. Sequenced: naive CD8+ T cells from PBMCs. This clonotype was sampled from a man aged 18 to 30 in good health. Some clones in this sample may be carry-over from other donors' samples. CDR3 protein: CASSLLDGNTEAFF. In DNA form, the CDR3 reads TGTGCCAGCAGTTTACTGGACGGAAACACTGAAGCTTTCTTT. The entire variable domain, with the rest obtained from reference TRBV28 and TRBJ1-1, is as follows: DVKVTQSSRYLVKRTGEKVFLECVQDMDHENMFWYRQDPGLGLRLIYFSYDVKMKEKGDIPEGYSVSREKKERFSLILESASTNQTSMYLCASSLLDGNTEAFFGQGTRLTVV.